A selection of T cell receptor beta chains follows, all from one sample in a study of control samples from healthy donors and cancer patients. This table comes from immunoSEQ multiplex PCR, and its TCRdb copy is limited to in-frame clones, with some not included. The sample carries about 170,000 clones, around 95% recorded once. Input material: blood. The receptors stem from a woman in her sixties in good health. Both conserved end residues are part of each CDR3. D genes are given only for firm matches. For some rows the clone size is stated as once, few or many, or as a class when expanded; others skip it.

j_call clone_size d_call v_call cdr3_aa cdr3_nt
TRBJ1-3 - TRBD1 TRBV4-3 CASSQAVQDRGNTIYF TGCGCCAGCAGCCAAGCCGTCCAGGACAGGGGAAACACCATATATTTT
TRBJ2-2 - - TRBV7-2 CASSLGAGGGGELFF TGTGCCAGCAGCTTAGGGGCAGGGGGAGGGGGGGAGCTGTTTTTT
TRBJ1-1 once - TRBV4-3 CASSLDLADGTEAFF TGCGCCAGCAGCCTAGACTTAGCGGACGGCACTGAAGCTTTCTTT
TRBJ1-4 - - TRBV12-3/TRBV12-4 CASSPQLSEKLFF TGTGCCAGCAGTCCCCAGCTAAGTGAAAAACTGTTTTTT
TRBJ2-1 - - TRBV5-4 CASSPDSSIYNEQFF TGTGCCAGCAGCCCGGACAGTTCAATCTACAATGAGCAGTTCTTC
TRBJ2-5 - - TRBV7-3 CASSLTGGAGETQYF TGTGCCAGCAGCTTAACTGGGGGGGCAGGAGAGACCCAGTACTTC
TRBJ2-3 once - TRBV9 CASSPGGLSDTQYF TGTGCCAGCAGCCCCGGGGGGCTCTCAGATACGCAGTATTTT
TRBJ1-5 - - TRBV4-2 CASSQDRDQPQHF TGTGCCAGCAGCCAAGATAGGGATCAGCCCCAGCATTTT
TRBJ2-3 - TRBD2 TRBV24-1 CATSETPSSGGATDTQYF TGTGCCACCAGTGAGACTCCTTCTAGCGGGGGGGCCACAGATACGCAGTATTTT
TRBJ1-2 - - TRBV11-2 CASSLDGQAPLYGYTF TGTGCCAGCAGCTTAGATGGGCAGGCTCCCCTCTATGGCTACACCTTC
TRBJ2-7 - - TRBV11-3 CASSHRTESSYEQYF TGTGCCAGCAGCCACCGGACTGAAAGCTCCTACGAGCAGTACTTC
TRBJ2-3 - TRBD2 TRBV10-2 CASSGVGLARADTQYF TGCGCCAGCAGTGGAGTGGGACTAGCGAGGGCAGATACGCAGTATTTT
TRBJ2-7 - - TRBV7-8 CASSLGQLAYEQYF TGTGCCAGCAGCCTAGGCCAGCTGGCTTACGAGCAGTACTTC
TRBJ2-3 - - TRBV10-3 CAISESKGGRTVFDRSTDTQYF TGTGCCATCAGTGAGTCGAAGGGGGGCAGGACTGTATTCGACCGGAGCACAGATACGCAGTATTTT
TRBJ2-2 - TRBD2 TRBV5-1 CASSSQRGGFDTGELFF TGCGCCAGCAGCTCCCAGCGGGGGGGCTTTGACACCGGGGAGCTGTTTTTT
TRBJ2-2 - - TRBV6-6 CASSYRQGGTGELFF TGTGCCAGCAGTTATCGGCAGGGCGGCACCGGGGAGCTGTTTTTT
TRBJ1-1 - TRBD1 TRBV5-1 CASRGGTGSSEAFF TGCGCCAGCAGAGGGGGGACAGGGAGCTCTGAAGCTTTCTTT
TRBJ1-6 - - TRBV6-5 CASSRVRSPLHF TGTGCCAGCAGCCGCGTGCGATCACCCCTCCACTTT
TRBJ1-4 - - TRBV12-5 CASGLVTAMVVQKLFF TGTGCTAGTGGTTTGGTAACAGCCATGGTGGTGCAAAAACTGTTTTTT
TRBJ1-5 - - TRBV2 CASSLRTAMGQPQHF TGTGCCAGCAGTCTAAGGACAGCGATGGGTCAGCCCCAGCATTTT
TRBJ1-1 - - TRBV7-2 CASRVQGQNYRAEAFF TGTGCCAGCAGGGTGCAGGGGCAGAACTATAGGGCTGAAGCTTTCTTT
TRBJ1-1 - - TRBV2 CASSEIGQNTEAFF TGTGCCAGCAGTGAGATAGGCCAGAACACTGAAGCTTTCTTT
TRBJ2-3 once TRBD1 TRBV30 CAWSVYRGADTQYF TGTGCCTGGAGTGTATACAGGGGAGCAGATACGCAGTATTTT
TRBJ1-2 - TRBD1 TRBV10-3 CAISPGTDYGYTF TGTGCCATCAGTCCCGGGACAGACTATGGCTACACCTTC
TRBJ2-2 - - TRBV18 CASSFYPGELFF TGTGCCAGCTCATTTTACCCCGGGGAGCTGTTTTTT
TRBJ1-1 - - TRBV4-3 CASSQDSGRNTEAFF TGCGCCAGCAGCCAAGATTCGGGCAGGAACACTGAAGCTTTCTTT
TRBJ1-1 - TRBD1 TRBV10-2 CASSDGQGAMNTEAFF TGCGCCAGCAGTGACGGACAGGGGGCCATGAACACTGAAGCTTTCTTT
TRBJ2-3 - - TRBV5-1 CASSATTVPSTDTQYF TGCGCCAGCAGCGCAACGACAGTACCTAGCACAGATACGCAGTATTTT
TRBJ1-2 - TRBD1 TRBV10-3 CAISESPGQGSGYGYTF TGTGCCATCAGTGAGTCGCCGGGACAGGGGTCGGGGTATGGCTACACCTTC
TRBJ1-2 - TRBD1 TRBV18 CASSRDSANYGYTF TGTGCCAGCTCAAGGGACAGCGCTAACTATGGCTACACCTTC
TRBJ1-2 - - TRBV6-5 CASRNGQNTYGYTF TGTGCCAGCAGGAATGGACAGAACACCTATGGCTACACCTTC
TRBJ2-5 once - TRBV5-1 CASSLYLSPQETQYF TGCGCCAGCAGCTTGTATTTGTCACCACAAGAGACCCAGTACTTC
TRBJ1-5 - - TRBV19 CASSKDRPNQPQHF TGTGCCAGTAGTAAAGACAGGCCTAATCAGCCCCAGCATTTT
TRBJ1-1 - - TRBV19 CASSIQGNTEAFF TGTGCCAGTAGTATACAGGGGAACACTGAAGCTTTCTTT
TRBJ2-3 - - TRBV6-2/TRBV6-3 CASSSGPTDTQYF TGTGCCAGCAGCAGCGGCCCCACAGATACGCAGTATTTT
TRBJ2-5 - - TRBV14 CASSQLWTKETQYF TGTGCCAGCAGCCAATTATGGACAAAAGAGACCCAGTACTTC